Presented here are 26 T cell receptor beta chains from one specimen sequenced in a study of cytomegalovirus exposure and HLA in healthy donors. The PCR was carried out with 60 Vbeta primers and 13 Jbeta primers. Generated by immunoSEQ multiplex PCR, the TCRdb table keeps only in-frame clones and is missing some. This sample's table has some 80,000 clones. Sequenced input: PBMCs. These receptors were obtained from a man between 45 and 60 years old in good health and CMV-seropositive.

The chain links TRBV27 to TRBJ1-2; possibly TRBD1 for D (5 bases). Germline V gene sequence: CDR1 MNHEY, CDR2 SMNVEV (reference sequence). The V and J ends lost 2 bases and 3 bases respectively, with 13 bases between them. The CDR3 has 15 residues. The CDR3 nucleotides read TGTGCCAGCAGTTTAGAAAGGGGCCGGGACTATGGCTACACCTTC. Encoded protein: CASSLERGRDYGYTF.

This chain connects TRBV6-1 to TRBJ2-2; 9 bases fit TRBD1. CDR1 is MNHNS, CDR2 SASEGT, per germline. The CDR3 runs to 16 residues. Trimming took 2 bases from V and 4 from J; bases not matched to a gene: 5. The CDR3 DNA is TGTGCCAGCAGTGAAAGGACAGGGGAGGGCACCGGGGAGCTGTTTTTT. It yields the protein CASSERTGEGTGELFF.

The chain carries TRBV9 and TRBJ2-4; unclear D gene. Germline CDR1 is SGDLS and CDR2 is YYNGEE. Trimming took 0 bases from V and 2 from J, leaving 15 bases between them. This CDR3 is 17 amino acids long. Here the CDR3 reads CASSVAQVASPKNIQYF. CDR3 sequence (DNA): TGTGCCAGCAGCGTAGCTCAAGTGGCTAGTCCCAAAAACATTCAGTACTTC. The whole variable domain, remainder taken from reference TRBV9 and TRBJ2-4, is DSGVTQTPKHLITATGQRVTLRCSPRSGDLSVYWYQQSLDQGLQFLIQYYNGEERAKGNILERFSAQQFPDLHSELNLSSLELGDSALYFCASSVAQVASPKNIQYFGAGTRLSVL.

The rearrangement uses TRBV2 and TRBJ2-1; D is perhaps TRBD2 (7 bases). The CDR3 extends over 14 amino acids. V lost 5 bases to trimming and J lost 8 bases, with 16 bases between them. CDR1 is SNHLY and CDR2 is FYNNEI in the germline V gene. The CDR3 DNA reads as TGTGCCAGCAGTTGGGGGGGCTTGAGGGATGAGCAGTTCTTC. Residues: CASSWGGLRDEQFF.

The V gene is TRBV11-2, the J gene TRBJ1-1; D perhaps matches TRBD1 (5 bases). CDR1 SGHAT and CDR2 FQNNGV come from the germline V gene. The ends were cut back, 2 bases at V and 5 bases at J, with 15 bases in the middle. The CDR3 is 15 residues long. The CDR3 DNA is TGTGCCAGCAGCTTATTAGGGGTTAGGAGAACTGAAGCTTTCTTT. This sequence encodes CASSLLGVRRTEAFF.

The V gene is TRBV6-1, the J gene TRBJ2-1; D is uncertain. The V gene lost 3 bases and the J gene lost 6 bases, with 15 bases spanning the gap. Germline CDR1 MNHNS, CDR2 SASEGT. The CDR3 runs 15 residues. This CDR3 reads CASSDMAQRGNEQFF. The CDR3 nucleotides are TGTGCCAGCAGTGATATGGCTCAGCGTGGCAATGAGCAGTTCTTC.

This rearrangement joins TRBV4-1 to TRBJ2-1, with a possible D match to TRBD1 (5 bases). The CDR3 contains 17 residues. Germline CDR1 MGHRA, CDR2 YSYEKL. V shed 4 bases and J shed 9 bases, with 25 bases lying between them. The DNA of the CDR3 is TGCGCCAGCAGCCCCCACGGGCAGAGCATACAGGACGGTGAGCAGTTCTTC. It translates to CASSPHGQSIQDGEQFF.

The genes are TRBV27 and TRBJ1-4; D gene unclear. The CDR3 covers 14 residues. Looked up from germline, CDR1 is MNHEY and CDR2 is SMNVEV (reference sequence). Trimming took 6 bases from V and 5 from J, leaving 13 bases between them. Here the CDR3 DNA reads TGTGCCAGCAGCGCCACGGTCACCAATGAAAAACTGTTTTTT. It encodes CASSATVTNEKLFF.

The V and J genes are TRBV5-6 and TRBJ2-7; D unclear. The CDR3 loop spans 12 amino acids. Looked up from germline, CDR1 is SGHDT and CDR2 is YYEEEE. Trimming cost V 1 base and J 3 bases, with 5 bases left between them. The CDR3 here is CASSLKDYEQYV. The CDR3 DNA sequence: TGTGCCAGCAGCTTGAAAGACTACGAGCAGTACGTC.

The chain links TRBV6-4 to TRBJ2-3; 7 nucleotides align to TRBD2. This CDR3 comprises 13 residues. Germline CDR1 and CDR2: MRHNA and SNTAGT. The ends lost 5 bases at V and 6 bases at J; junction bases unmatched: 5. In nucleotides, the CDR3 is TGTGCCAGCAGTCGGGAGGCCGGGGATACGCAGTATTTT. It is translated as CASSREAGDTQYF.

The chain uses TRBV6-1 and TRBJ1-2, with D perhaps TRBD1 (6 bases). From germline, CDR1 is MNHNS and CDR2 SASEGT. CDR3 length equals 15 residues. V lost 5 bases and J 5 bases, leaving 18 bases between the germline ends. The CDR3 spells CASSKDSWGNYGYTF. Written as DNA, the CDR3 is TGTGCCAGCAGTAAGGACAGTTGGGGGAATTATGGCTACACCTTC.

V usage is TRBV6-5 and J usage is TRBJ2-1, with 7 nucleotides matching TRBD1. Per the germline V gene, CDR1 is MNHEY and CDR2 is SVGAGI. V lost 6 bases, J lost 15 bases, and 14 bases stayed unmatched. This CDR3 has 13 amino acids. The CDR3 here is CASRRNRQGIGFF. DNA for the CDR3: TGTGCCAGCAGAAGAAACCGACAGGGAATAGGGTTCTTC.

CDR3 in amino acids: CASSLGQGASYEQYF. CDR3 DNA: TGCGCCAGCAGCTTGGGGCAGGGGGCCAGCTACGAGCAGTACTTC. The chain has TRBV5-1 and TRBJ2-7, with 8 positions matching TRBD1. The CDR3 runs to 15 residues. Looked up from germline, CDR1 is SGHRS and CDR2 is YFSETQ. J was trimmed by 3 bases and V by 0 bases; bases with no gene match: 5.

The J gene is TRBJ1-2, the V gene TRBV27; D is unresolved. Per the germline V gene, CDR1 is MNHEY and CDR2 is SMNVEV (reference sequence). This CDR3 region has 12 residues. The ends were cut back, 6 bases at V and 0 bases at J, with 5 bases in the middle. CDR3 amino acids: CASSKSNYGYTF. The CDR3 nucleotides read TGTGCCAGCAGCAAATCTAACTATGGCTACACCTTC.

The genes are TRBV4-1 and TRBJ1-4; possible D gene TRBD1, 6 bases. V lost 2 bases, J lost 8 bases, and 18 bases lay in between. The CDR3 totals 16 residues. In germline, CDR1 is MGHRA, CDR2 YSYEKL. The CDR3 bases are TGCGCCAGCAGCCAAATAGGGGGGGACCCGGACGAAAAACTGTTTTTT. The encoded protein is CASSQIGGDPDEKLFF.

The gene calls are TRBV19 and TRBJ2-3, with TRBD2 matching over 7 bases. Losses at the gene ends were 8 bases for V and 5 bases for J; bases not matched to a gene: 7. Germline CDR1 reads LNHDA; CDR2 reads SQIVND (reference sequence). The CDR3 is 13 residues long. CDR3 loop: CASRAGSRDTQYF. The CDR3 DNA is TGTGCCAGTCGAGCGGGATCAAGAGATACGCAGTATTTT.

The chain joins TRBV2 to TRBJ2-3; perhaps TRBD1 as D (7 bases). This CDR3 has 18 residues. Germline V CDR1 and CDR2: SNHLY, FYNNEI. The V end was cut by 6 bases, the J end by 0 bases, with 22 bases between. As DNA, the CDR3 is TGTGCCAGCAGCGAGGAGGGGGCAGATCCATCTAGCACAGATACGCAGTATTTT. Its protein product is CASSEEGADPSSTDTQYF.

This chain uses TRBV4-1 with TRBJ1-4; D unresolved. Trimming took off 0 bases at V and 2 bases at J, with 10 bases between the two ends. Germline lookup yields CDR1 MGHRA and CDR2 YSYEKL. The length of the CDR3 is 16 residues. The CDR3 DNA sequence: TGCGCCAGCAGCCAAGATTACCTAGTGACTAATGAAAAACTGTTTTTT. This gives the protein CASSQDYLVTNEKLFF.

This sequence joins TRBV4-1 and TRBJ1-1; TRBD1 is a possible D gene (6 bases). This CDR3 comprises 14 residues. Trimming pared 2 bases from V and 4 bases from J, leaving 11 bases between. Germline CDR1 is MGHRA and CDR2 is YSYEKL. The CDR3 region is CASSQQGGVTEAFF. As DNA, the CDR3 is TGCGCCAGCAGCCAACAAGGGGGTGTCACTGAAGCTTTCTTT.

As to this clone: At one boundary the junction diverges from the germline segment, which might be a read error. This chain connects TRBV5-1 to TRBJ1-2; D not resolved. The CDR3 has 11 residues. Germline V lookup: CDR1 SGHRS, CDR2 YFSETQ. The DNA for the CDR3 is TGCGCCAGCAGCTTGGCGGCAGGAAAATTCTTC. Its translation: CASSLAAGKFF.

For this clone: Other DNA sequences in this sample translate to the same CDR3. V and J are TRBV19 and TRBJ2-3, with 7 bases that match TRBD2. The CDR3 contains 18 residues. The germline gives CDR1 LNHDA, CDR2 SQIVND (reference sequence). The CDR3 is CAYSKLEGLAVSTDTQYF. For the CDR3, the DNA is TGTGCTTACAGTAAGTTGGAGGGTCTAGCGGTTAGCACAGATACGCAGTATTTT.

The chain carries TRBV5-4 and TRBJ2-2; 11 bases fit TRBD2. The CDR3 consists of 17 residues. J was trimmed by 3 bases and V by 0 bases; bases with no gene match: 4. The V gene's germline CDR1 is SGHNT and CDR2 YYREEE (reference sequence). CDR3 protein: CASSLALLAGDTGELFF. For the CDR3, the DNA is TGTGCCAGCAGCTTGGCCCTACTAGCGGGAGACACCGGGGAGCTGTTTTTT.

This sequence joins TRBV2 and TRBJ2-1, with 16 positions matching TRBD2. The J segment lost 7 bases and the V segment lost 7 bases, leaving 4 bases of the junction unmatched. The CDR3 loop spans 15 amino acids. CDR1 is SNHLY, CDR2 FYNNEI, per germline. CDR3: CASTGLAGGGNEQFF. The DNA of the CDR3 is TGTGCCAGCACGGGACTAGCGGGAGGGGGTAATGAGCAGTTCTTC.

This sequence joins TRBV6-6 and TRBJ2-6; D remains unclear. CDR3 length: 15 amino acids. Per the germline V gene, CDR1 is MNHNY and CDR2 is SVGAGI (reference sequence). The V end lost 6 bases, the J end lost 0 bases, and 9 bases lay between the germline ends. CDR3 sequence: CASSLRLSGANVLTF. The CDR3 DNA follows: TGTGCCAGCAGCTTAAGACTCTCTGGGGCCAACGTCCTGACTTTC.

The V gene is TRBV28, the J gene TRBJ1-5, with 9 bases lining up with TRBD1. This CDR3 has 15 residues. CDR1 and CDR2 (germline): MDHEN, SYDVKM. After removal of 4 bases from V and 3 bases from J, the junction contained 4 bases not matched to a gene. CDR3 sequence: CASSYGTGYNQPQHF. CDR3 sequence (DNA): TGTGCCAGCAGTTACGGGACAGGGTACAATCAGCCCCAGCATTTT.

This chain links TRBV5-1 with TRBJ2-5; D unresolved. V was shortened by 0 bases and J by 3 bases, with 6 bases between the two germline ends. Germline V CDR1 and CDR2: SGHRS, YFSETQ. This CDR3 has 13 residues. For the CDR3, the DNA is TGCGCCAGCAGCTTGGAACCGGAAGAGACCCAGTACTTC. Translating it yields CASSLEPEETQYF.